This T cell receptor (beta chain) was captured by sequencing in a study of spatial heterogeneity in lung cancer. Study overall: Raw sequencing reads included, on average, more than ten appearances of each unique TCR and UMI combination.

This clonotype was counted ten times or more. The library was built for alpha chains, so this beta chain is an off-target read and its size means little. This sample's time point: sample taken at primary tumor resection. The sequenced material consisted of unsorted whole RNA from tumor, nontumor lung or frozen PBMC. Each CDR3 protein is one row after TCRdb ran MiXCR on the 5' RACE reads. Altogether 3,000 or so distinct CDR3 sequences are present, roughly 9% being singletons, with the ten largest covering roughly two fifths. The CDR3 loop spans 16 amino acids. CDR1 is DFQATT and CDR2 is SNEGSKA in the germline V gene (reference sequence). Trimming took 7 bases from V and 2 from J; bases not matched to a gene: 16.

The TCR comes from a male donor with early-stage non-small cell lung cancer. V and J are TRBV20-1 and TRBJ2-7, with 8 bases fitting TRBD2. This material consisted of normal lung tissue next to the tumor, taken at surgery. The CDR3 region is CSVVRPAGGRAYEQYF. CDR3 in DNA: TGCAGTGTGGTTCGTCCGGCGGGAGGCCGCGCCTACGAGCAGTACTTC.